This TCR beta chain derives from a study of T cell repertoires in cytomegalovirus infection. On the study more broadly: Indications came from public TCR beta signatures; they pointed to CMV infection and to a matching HLA type.

On this clonotype: The antigen is not known.

J was trimmed by 3 bases and V by 4 bases; bases with no gene match: 4. CDR1 SGHRS and CDR2 YFSETQ come from the germline V gene. The CDR3 has 13 amino acids. Study-level findings and limits: Cumulative public TCR beta family frequency identified carriers of CMV plus the relevant HLA. CMV-specific TCR beta clonotypes restricted by HLA-C were the ones dominating the ex vivo response.

TCRdb re-analysed the reads in MiXCR, keeping a single row per CDR3 protein. The data show 250,000 to 300,000 distinct CDR3 sequences, with more than 20% seen just once and approximately 13% held by the top ten. This receptor was identified in a human donor in good health (CMV status not recorded). Some clones in this sample may be carry-over from other donors' samples. V is TRBV5-1 and J is TRBJ2-7; 7 nucleotides agree with TRBD1. The material sequenced was PBMCs. The CDR3 region has the DNA TGCGCCAGCAGCGCGACAGGGCTCTACGAGCAGTACTTC. Its protein is CASSATGLYEQYF.